Presented here are 21 T cell receptor beta chains from one specimen sequenced in a study of T cells in Graves' hyperthyroidism and ophthalmopathy. It was RNA transcripts that yielded the amplified TCR beta CDR3 regions. In the first-round RT-PCR of the TCR CDR3, the HTBI primer set was used. TCRdb reprocessed the multiplex PCR reads with MiXCR, giving one entry per CDR3 protein. This table holds approximately 520,000 distinct CDR3 sequences, around 24% found once. Input material: blood. All receptors come from a woman aged 25 to 39 with Graves' ophthalmopathy.

Written as DNA, the CDR3 is TGTGCCAGTCACGACACTCCACCATTTCCGTACGAGCAGTACTTC. Amino acids: CASHDTPPFPYEQYF. The V and J genes are TRBV19 and TRBJ2-7; no reliable D call. CDR1 is LNHDA, CDR2 SQIVND, per germline (reference sequence). V was pared by 8 bases and J by 4 bases, with 21 bases between. This CDR3 is 15 amino acids long.

The CDR3 is CASRGDRSNGYTF. The CDR3 DNA sequence: TGTGCCAGCAGAGGGGACAGGTCTAATGGCTACACCTTC. The V call is TRBV12-3 or TRBV12-4, the J call TRBJ1-2; 8 bases fit TRBD1. The CDR3 is 13 residues long. Trimming at V came to 6 bases and at J to 6 bases, leaving 6 bases not matched to a gene.

In this sample, this clonotype turned up a few times. The V gene is TRBV5-5, the J gene TRBJ2-2, with 9 nucleotides matching TRBD1. Germline-derived CDR1 and CDR2 are SGHKS and YYEKEE (reference sequence). The CDR3 loop spans 16 amino acids. The ends lost 0 bases at V and 7 bases at J; junction bases unmatched: 7. Here the CDR3 reads CASSLVGTGKVGELFF. The CDR3 DNA reads TGTGCCAGCAGCTTGGTGGGGACAGGGAAGGTCGGGGAGCTGTTTTTT.

In its sample, this clonotype was seen many times. V and J are TRBV6-5 and TRBJ1-1; no clear D. The CDR3 runs to 15 residues. Trimming pared 5 bases from V and 5 bases from J, leaving 18 bases between. Germline V CDR1 and CDR2: MNHEY, SVGAGI. The CDR3 protein is CASSPGREGGTEAFF. In DNA, the CDR3 is TGTGCCAGCAGTCCCGGAAGGGAGGGAGGGACTGAAGCTTTCTTT.

This sequence joins TRBV19 and TRBJ1-1; D is uncertain. Trimming took 6 bases from V and 6 from J, leaving 11 bases between them. CDR1 is LNHDA and CDR2 is SQIVND in the germline V gene (reference sequence). This CDR3 spans 12 amino acids. CDR3 nucleotides: TGTGCCAGTAGCGCTTCAGTCGCTGAAGCTTTCTTT. This sequence encodes CASSASVAEAFF.

The gene calls are TRBV29-1 and TRBJ1-2; 9 nucleotides align to TRBD1. Germline-derived CDR1 and CDR2 are SQVTM and ANQGSEA. V lost 7 bases and J lost 1; bases outside the gene matches: 4. CDR3 length equals 13 residues. This CDR3 reads CSAPDRGNYGYTF. The CDR3 region has the DNA TGCAGCGCCCCGGACAGGGGTAACTATGGCTACACCTTC.

The gene calls are TRBV7-9 and TRBJ1-1, with 7 bases aligning to TRBD1. J gave up 2 bases and V 9 bases, and 3 bases lay outside the gene matches. The CDR3 is 12 amino acids. Germline V gene lookup returns CDR1 SEHNR and CDR2 FQNEAQ (reference sequence). The CDR3: CARRDRNTEAFF. The CDR3 nucleotides read TGTGCCAGGAGGGACAGAAACACTGAAGCTTTCTTT.

This clonotype was seen only a few times. The chain joins TRBV4-3 to TRBJ2-7, with TRBD2 matching 8 bases. J gave up 6 bases and V 0 bases, and 7 bases lay outside the gene matches. Germline values: CDR1 LGHNA, CDR2 YSLEER. The CDR3 consists of 15 residues. Here the CDR3 reads CASSQDLGGGGEQYF. The CDR3 region has the DNA TGCGCCAGCAGCCAAGATCTCGGGGGGGGCGGCGAGCAGTACTTC.

This clonotype was picked up many times. This chain uses TRBV5-1 with TRBJ1-1; no reliable D call. The germline gives CDR1 SGHRS, CDR2 YFSETQ. V lost 0 bases, J lost 4 bases, and 16 bases lay in between. The CDR3 is 16 residues long. The CDR3 DNA follows: TGCGCCAGCAGCTTGGGTCCAGTGGCGCTCGGCACTGAAGCTTTCTTT. Translated, it gives CASSLGPVALGTEAFF.

This clonotype was seen repeatedly, ten times or more. This sequence joins TRBV7-2 and TRBJ2-7; 11 bases are shared with TRBD1. Per germline, CDR1 SGHTA and CDR2 FQGNSA. J was trimmed by 4 bases and V by 6 bases; bases with no gene match: 8. The CDR3 totals 15 residues. CDR3 amino acids: CASRSDRGRRYEQYF. The CDR3 region has the DNA TGTGCCAGCAGGTCGGACAGGGGGCGCCGGTACGAGCAGTACTTC.

This clonotype came up once. The rearrangement joins TRBV10-2 to TRBJ1-2; D remains unclear. The V end lost 0 bases, the J end lost 2 bases, and 7 bases lay between the germline ends. Per germline, CDR1 WSHSY and CDR2 SAAADI. The CDR3 totals 14 residues. CDR3 protein: CASSESLRNYGYTF. The CDR3 DNA reads as TGCGCCAGCAGTGAGTCGTTACGCAACTATGGCTACACCTTC.

This clonotype appeared many times. CDR3 in amino acids: CASSRTETYEQYF. DNA for the CDR3: TGCGCCAGCAGCCGGACGGAGACCTACGAGCAGTACTTC. This chain connects TRBV4-1 to TRBJ2-7; D unresolved. V lost 4 bases, J lost 2 bases, and 9 bases lay in between. CDR1 and CDR2 (germline): MGHRA, YSYEKL. This CDR3 region has 13 residues.

This clonotype has at least ten counts. An end of the junction does not agree with germline; a read error may underlie this. J is TRBJ2-4 and V is TRBV2; TRBD1 is a possible D gene (5 bases). Germline lookup yields CDR1 SNHLY and CDR2 FYNNEI. This CDR3 region has 12 residues. Written as DNA, the CDR3 is TGTGCCAGCAGCGAGGACACCGGCATTAAGTACTTC. This encodes CASSEDTGIKYF.

Ten or more counts support this clonotype. The J gene is TRBJ2-7, the V gene TRBV30; tentatively, D is TRBD1 (5 bases). V was trimmed by 2 bases and J by 5 bases, leaving 16 bases between them. The germline V gene encodes CDR1 GTSNPN and CDR2 SVGIG (reference sequence). This CDR3 spans 14 amino acids. CDR3 residues: CAWSMDIVKNEQYF. CDR3 nucleotide sequence: TGTGCCTGGAGTATGGACATAGTCAAGAACGAGCAGTACTTC.

The chain has TRBV6-1 and TRBJ1-3; D unresolved. The CDR3 consists of 14 residues. Germline CDR1 and CDR2: MNHNS and SASEGT. V was trimmed by 5 bases and J by 0 bases, leaving 8 bases between them. As DNA, the CDR3 is TGTGCCAGCAGTCCCGTTAACTCTGGAAACACCATATATTTT. It is translated as CASSPVNSGNTIYF.

This clonotype was observed many times. The chain employs TRBV4-1 and TRBJ1-2; no definite D call. This CDR3 comprises 15 residues. V lost 1 base and J lost 0, with 9 bases in between. Germline V CDR1 and CDR2: MGHRA, YSYEKL. The CDR3 spells CASSQGVGTNYGYTF. In DNA form, the CDR3 reads TGCGCCAGCAGCCAAGGGGTGGGCACTAACTATGGCTACACCTTC.

On this clonotype itself: This CDR3 is missing its conserved last phenylalanine or tryptophan, likely due to a read error. The rearrangement links TRBV2 to TRBJ1-2; 7 bases fit TRBD1. The CDR3 sequence is 13 residues long. CDR1 SNHLY and CDR2 FYNNEI come from the germline V gene. V was pared by 8 bases and J by 5 bases, with 8 bases of the junction left unmatched. CDR3 in amino acids: CASGDRKTYGYTV. The CDR3 nucleotides are TGTGCCAGCGGGGACAGAAAAACTTATGGCTACACCGTC.

This clonotype showed up just a few times. J is TRBJ2-2 and V is TRBV12-3 or TRBV12-4, with D possibly being TRBD1 or TRBD2 (5 bases each). V gave up 8 bases and J gave up 6 bases, with 10 bases separating them. The CDR3 runs to 12 residues. The CDR3 here is CASWGKSGELFF. In DNA form, the CDR3 reads TGTGCCAGCTGGGGGAAATCCGGGGAGCTGTTTTTT.

The V gene is TRBV27, the J gene TRBJ1-1, with a weak D call TRBD1 (5 bases). From germline, CDR1 is MNHEY and CDR2 SMNVEV (reference sequence). This CDR3 is 17 amino acids long. V lost 2 bases and J lost 5, with 21 bases in between. The CDR3 sequence is CASSLSLNRRGGTEAFF. The CDR3 DNA reads TGTGCCAGCAGTTTAAGTCTCAACAGGAGGGGTGGGACTGAAGCTTTCTTT.

Only a few counts were recorded for this clonotype. This rearrangement joins TRBV6-1 to TRBJ1-1; no definite D call. Trimming took off 3 bases at V and 0 bases at J, with 11 bases between the two ends. The V gene's germline CDR1 is MNHNS and CDR2 SASEGT. The CDR3 has 15 residues. The CDR3 bases are TGTGCCAGCAGTGATGTGGTCAGGATGAACACTGAAGCTTTCTTT. This encodes CASSDVVRMNTEAFF.

This clonotype was observed at least ten times. The junction shows a germline mismatch at one end, possibly a read error. The chain has TRBV20-1 and TRBJ1-1; possible D gene TRBD1, 5 bases. From germline, CDR1 is DFQATT and CDR2 SNEGSKA (reference sequence). CDR3 length: 14 residues. In DNA, the CDR3 is TGCAGTGCACCAACGACAGCGATGAACACTGAAGCCTTCTTT. Residues: CSAPTTAMNTEAFF.